The clone carrying this T cell receptor beta chain came up many times. Its antigen is still unknown. PBMCs stored at -80 C, numbering 2 million, were the origin of the unsorted libraries. The data were obtained in a study of neurological immune-mediated disorders. V was trimmed by 0 bases and J by 7 bases, leaving 13 bases between them. Germline V gives CDR1 DFQATT, CDR2 SNEGSKA (reference sequence). CDR3 size: 15 residues. The making of cDNA relied on 5'RACE with 10-nucleotide random UMIs. TCRdb reanalysed the 5' RACE reads using MiXCR and keeps one entry per CDR3 protein. The sample records roughly 30,000 distinct CDR3 sequences, around 10% being singletons. Whole-study results and caveats: The highest TCR clonal expansion occurred in HTLV-1-associated myelopathy; multiple sclerosis fell below healthy controls. Expanded clones shared no identical CDR3 amino acid sequences across subjects, which suggested private TCR-beta repertoires in all groups.

The receptor was isolated from a woman aged 60-70 years in good health. V and J are TRBV20-1 and TRBJ1-6; no definite D call. The sequenced material came from PBMCs. CDR3 protein: CSARDGSFTNSPLHF. CDR3 DNA sequence: TGCAGTGCTAGAGACGGTTCGTTTACCAATTCACCCCTCCACTTT.